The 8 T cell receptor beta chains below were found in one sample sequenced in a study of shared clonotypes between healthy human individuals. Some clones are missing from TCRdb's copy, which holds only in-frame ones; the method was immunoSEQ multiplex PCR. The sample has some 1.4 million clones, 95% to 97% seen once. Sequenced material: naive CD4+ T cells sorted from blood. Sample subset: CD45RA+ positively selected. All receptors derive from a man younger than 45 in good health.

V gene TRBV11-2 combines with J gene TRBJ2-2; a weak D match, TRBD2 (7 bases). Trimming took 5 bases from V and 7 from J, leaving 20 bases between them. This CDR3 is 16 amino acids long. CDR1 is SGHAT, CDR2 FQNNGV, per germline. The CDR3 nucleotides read TGTGCCAGCAGCCCTCCCCGGGGGCGGGAGATCGGGGAGCTGTTTTTT. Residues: CASSPPRGREIGELFF.

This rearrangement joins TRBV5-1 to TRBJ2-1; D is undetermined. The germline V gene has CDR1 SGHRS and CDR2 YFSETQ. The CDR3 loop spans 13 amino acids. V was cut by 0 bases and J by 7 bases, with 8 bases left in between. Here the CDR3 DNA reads TGCGCCAGCAGCTTGGGTTACGATAATGAGCAGTTCTTC. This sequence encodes CASSLGYDNEQFF.

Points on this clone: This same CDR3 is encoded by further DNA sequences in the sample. CDR3 protein: CASSSGRSSYEQYF. The CDR3 coding sequence is TGCGCCAGCAGCTCAGGTAGGAGCTCCTACGAGCAGTACTTC. The J gene is TRBJ2-7, the V gene TRBV5-1; no firm D call. From germline, CDR1 is SGHRS and CDR2 YFSETQ. There are 14 residues in the CDR3. V was pared by 3 bases and J by 0 bases, with 10 bases between.

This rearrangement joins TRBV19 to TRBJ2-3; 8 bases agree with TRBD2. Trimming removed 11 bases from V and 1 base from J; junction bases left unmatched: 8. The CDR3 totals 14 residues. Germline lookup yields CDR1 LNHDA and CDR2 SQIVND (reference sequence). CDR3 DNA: TGTGCCTCAGGCCGGGAGGGCCGCACAGATACGCAGTATTTT. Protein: CASGREGRTDTQYF.

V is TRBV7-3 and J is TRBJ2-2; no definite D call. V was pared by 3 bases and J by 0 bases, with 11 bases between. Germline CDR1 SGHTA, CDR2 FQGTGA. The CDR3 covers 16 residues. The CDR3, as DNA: TGTGCCAGCAGCTTTCTAGGAGCTACGAACACCGGGGAGCTGTTTTTT. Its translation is CASSFLGATNTGELFF.

As DNA, the CDR3 is TGTGCCACCAGCAGAGATCCAGCAGCTATGATCGGAGAGACCCAGTACTTC. As protein: CATSRDPAAMIGETQYF. The chain carries TRBV15 and TRBJ2-5; D not resolved. The V gene lost 0 bases and the J gene lost 4 bases, with 18 bases spanning the gap. The germline gives CDR1 LNHNV, CDR2 YYDKDF (reference sequence). The CDR3 is made up of 17 amino acids.

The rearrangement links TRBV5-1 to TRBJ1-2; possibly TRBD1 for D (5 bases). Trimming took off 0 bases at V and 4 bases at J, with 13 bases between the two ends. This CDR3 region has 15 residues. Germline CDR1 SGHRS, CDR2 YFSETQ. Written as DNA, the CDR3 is TGCGCCAGCAGCTTGGGGGACGGGTTTACCTATGGCTACACCTTC. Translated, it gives CASSLGDGFTYGYTF.

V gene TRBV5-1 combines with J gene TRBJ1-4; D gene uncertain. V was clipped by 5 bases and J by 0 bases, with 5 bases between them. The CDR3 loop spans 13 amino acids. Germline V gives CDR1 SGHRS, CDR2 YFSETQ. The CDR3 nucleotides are TGCGCCAGCAGACTCACAACTAATGAAAAACTGTTTTTT. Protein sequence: CASRLTTNEKLFF.